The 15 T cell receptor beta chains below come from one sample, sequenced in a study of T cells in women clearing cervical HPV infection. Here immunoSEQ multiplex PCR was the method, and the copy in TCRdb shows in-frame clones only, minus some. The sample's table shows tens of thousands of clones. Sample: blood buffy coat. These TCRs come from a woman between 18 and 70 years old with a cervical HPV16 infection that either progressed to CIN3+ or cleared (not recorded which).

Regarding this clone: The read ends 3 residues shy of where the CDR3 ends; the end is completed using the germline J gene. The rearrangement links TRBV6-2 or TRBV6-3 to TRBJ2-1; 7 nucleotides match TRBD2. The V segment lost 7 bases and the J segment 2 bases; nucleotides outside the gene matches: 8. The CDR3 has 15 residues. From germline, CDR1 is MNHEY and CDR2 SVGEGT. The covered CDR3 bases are TGTGCCAGCAACCAAGCGGGGAGCCCCTACAATGAG. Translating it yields CASNQAGSPYNE. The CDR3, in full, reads CASNQAGSPYNEQFF.

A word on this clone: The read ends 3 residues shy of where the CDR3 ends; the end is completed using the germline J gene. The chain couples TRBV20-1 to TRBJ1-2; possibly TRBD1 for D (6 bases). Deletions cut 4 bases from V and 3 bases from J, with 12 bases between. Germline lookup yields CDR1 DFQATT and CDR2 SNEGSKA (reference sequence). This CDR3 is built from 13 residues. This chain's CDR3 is CSANQGKDYGYTF. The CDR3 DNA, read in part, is TGCAGTGCTAACCAGGGGAAGGACTATGGC.

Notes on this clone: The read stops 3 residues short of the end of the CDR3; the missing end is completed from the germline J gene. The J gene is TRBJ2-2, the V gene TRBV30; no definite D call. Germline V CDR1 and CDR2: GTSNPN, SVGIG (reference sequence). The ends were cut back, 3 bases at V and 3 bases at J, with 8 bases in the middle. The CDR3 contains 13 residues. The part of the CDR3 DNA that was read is TGTGCCTGGAGCGGGTTCGACACCGGGGAG. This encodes CAWSGFDTGE. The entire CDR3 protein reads CAWSGFDTGELFF.

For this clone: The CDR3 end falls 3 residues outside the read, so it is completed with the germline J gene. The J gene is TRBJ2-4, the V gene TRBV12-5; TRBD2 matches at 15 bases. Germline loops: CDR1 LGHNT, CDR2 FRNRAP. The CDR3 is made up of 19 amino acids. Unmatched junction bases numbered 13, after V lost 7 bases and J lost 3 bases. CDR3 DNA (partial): TGTGCTAGTGCCGGTGGACTAGCGGGGGGGCCTTGGGGCAAAAACATT. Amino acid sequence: CASAGGLAGGPWGKNI. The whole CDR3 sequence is CASAGGLAGGPWGKNIQYF.

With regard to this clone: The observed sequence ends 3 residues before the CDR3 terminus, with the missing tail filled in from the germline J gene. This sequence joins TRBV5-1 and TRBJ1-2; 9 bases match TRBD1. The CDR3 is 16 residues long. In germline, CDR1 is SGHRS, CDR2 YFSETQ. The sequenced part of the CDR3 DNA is TGCGCCAGCAGCTTGTGGGGACAGGGCCCTTCCGGTAGC. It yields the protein CASSLWGQGPSGS. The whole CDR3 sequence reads CASSLWGQGPSGSYTF.

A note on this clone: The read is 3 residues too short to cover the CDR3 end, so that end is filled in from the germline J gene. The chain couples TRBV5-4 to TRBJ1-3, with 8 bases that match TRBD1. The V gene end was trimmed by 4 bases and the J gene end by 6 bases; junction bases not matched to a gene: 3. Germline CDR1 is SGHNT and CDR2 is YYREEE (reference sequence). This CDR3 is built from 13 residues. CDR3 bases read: TGTGCCAGCAGCACAGGGGGTGTAAACACC. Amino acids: CASSTGGVNT. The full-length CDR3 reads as CASSTGGVNTIYF.

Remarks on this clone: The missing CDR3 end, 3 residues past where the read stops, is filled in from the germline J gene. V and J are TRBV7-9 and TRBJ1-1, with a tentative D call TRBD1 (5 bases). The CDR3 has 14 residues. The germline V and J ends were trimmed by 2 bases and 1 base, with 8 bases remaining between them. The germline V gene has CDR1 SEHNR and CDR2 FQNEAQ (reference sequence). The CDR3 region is CASSLPGGNTEAFF. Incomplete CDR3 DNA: TGTGCCAGCAGCTTACCGGGGGGGAACACTGAA. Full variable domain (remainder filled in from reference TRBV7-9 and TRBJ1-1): DTGVSQNPRHKITKRGQNVTFRCDPISEHNRLYWYRQTLGQGPEFLTYFQNEAQLEKSRLLSDRFSAERPKGSFSTLEIQRTEQGDSAMYLCASSLPGGNTEAFFGQGTRLTVV.

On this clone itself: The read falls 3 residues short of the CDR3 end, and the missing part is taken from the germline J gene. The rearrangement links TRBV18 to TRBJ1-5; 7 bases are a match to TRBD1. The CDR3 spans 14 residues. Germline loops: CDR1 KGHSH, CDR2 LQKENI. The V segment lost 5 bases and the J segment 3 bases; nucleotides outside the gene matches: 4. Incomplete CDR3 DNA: TGTGCCAGCTCAGGAACAGGGGTCAATCAGCCC. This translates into CASSGTGVNQP. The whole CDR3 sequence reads CASSGTGVNQPQHF.

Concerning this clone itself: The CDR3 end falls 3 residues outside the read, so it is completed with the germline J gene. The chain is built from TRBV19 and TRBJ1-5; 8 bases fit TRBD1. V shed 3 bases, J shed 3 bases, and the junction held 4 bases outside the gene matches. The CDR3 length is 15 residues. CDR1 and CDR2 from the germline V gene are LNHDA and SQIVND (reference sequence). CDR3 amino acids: CASSIGQGYNQPQHF. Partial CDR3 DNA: TGTGCCAGTAGTATTGGACAGGGCTACAATCAGCCC.

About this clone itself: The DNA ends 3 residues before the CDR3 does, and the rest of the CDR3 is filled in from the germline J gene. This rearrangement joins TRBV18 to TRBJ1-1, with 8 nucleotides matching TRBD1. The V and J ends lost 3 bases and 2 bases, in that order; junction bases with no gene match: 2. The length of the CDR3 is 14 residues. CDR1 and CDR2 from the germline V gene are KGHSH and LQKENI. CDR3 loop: CASSPDRANTEAFF. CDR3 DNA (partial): TGTGCCAGCTCACCGGACAGGGCCAACACTGAA.

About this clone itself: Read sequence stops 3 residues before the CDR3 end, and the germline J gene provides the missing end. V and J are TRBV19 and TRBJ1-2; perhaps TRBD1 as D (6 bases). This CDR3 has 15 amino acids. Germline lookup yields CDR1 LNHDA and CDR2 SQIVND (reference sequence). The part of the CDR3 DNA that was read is TGTGCCAGTGTAGTCAAAGGGGGTGGTTTCGGTGAC. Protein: CASVVKGGGFGD. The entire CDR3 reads CASVVKGGGFGDYTF.

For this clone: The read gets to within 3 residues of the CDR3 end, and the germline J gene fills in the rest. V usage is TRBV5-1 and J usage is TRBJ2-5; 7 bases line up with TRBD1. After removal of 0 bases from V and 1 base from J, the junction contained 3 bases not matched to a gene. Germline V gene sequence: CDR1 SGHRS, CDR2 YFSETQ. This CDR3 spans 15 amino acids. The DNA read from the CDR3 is TGCGCCAGCAGCTTGGGGGGACAGCCCCAAGAGACC. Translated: CASSLGGQPQET. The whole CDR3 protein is CASSLGGQPQETQYF.

The DNA read from the CDR3 is TGCAGTGCTAGTCTGTTGTATGGC. The encoded protein is CSASLLYG. In full, the CDR3 reads CSASLLYGYTF. The rearrangement uses TRBV20-1 and TRBJ1-2, with D unresolved. The read gets to within 3 residues of the CDR3 end, and the germline J gene fills in the rest. V gave up 3 bases and J gave up 5 bases, with 7 bases separating them. CDR1 DFQATT and CDR2 SNEGSKA come from the germline V gene (reference sequence). The CDR3 has 11 residues.

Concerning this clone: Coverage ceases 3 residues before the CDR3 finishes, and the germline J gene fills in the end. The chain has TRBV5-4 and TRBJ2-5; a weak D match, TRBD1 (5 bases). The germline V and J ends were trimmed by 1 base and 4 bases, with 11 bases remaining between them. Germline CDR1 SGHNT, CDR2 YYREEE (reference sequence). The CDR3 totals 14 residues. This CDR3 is CASSLQGPAETQYF. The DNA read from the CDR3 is TGTGCCAGCAGCTTGCAGGGCCCGGCAGAGACC.

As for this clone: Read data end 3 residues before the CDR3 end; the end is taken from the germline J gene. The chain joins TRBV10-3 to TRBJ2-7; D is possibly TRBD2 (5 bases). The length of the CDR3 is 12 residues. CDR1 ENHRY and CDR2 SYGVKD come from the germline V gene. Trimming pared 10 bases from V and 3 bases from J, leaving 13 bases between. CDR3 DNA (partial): TGTGCCACTGATAGGACTGGCTACGAG. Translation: CATDRTGYE. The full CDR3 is CATDRTGYEQYF.